What follows are 9 T cell receptor beta chains derived from one specimen sequenced in a study of blood T cell repertoires in COVID-19. Repertoires were generated with immunoSEQ multiplex PCR, while TCRdb's copy carries only in-frame clones and drops some. The sample has about 88,000 clones; approximately 81% are singletons. The sequenced material came from peripheral blood. Receptors were obtained from a woman in her 70s with acute or convalescent COVID-19.

V and J are TRBV6-2 or TRBV6-3 and TRBJ1-1, with D uncertain. The CDR3 runs to 12 residues. Trimming cost V 2 bases and J 3 bases, with 4 bases left between them. Looked up from germline, CDR1 is MNHEY and CDR2 is SVGEGT. This CDR3 is CASSYPDTEAFF. The CDR3 coding sequence is TGTGCCAGCAGTTACCCTGACACTGAAGCTTTCTTT.

This chain connects TRBV10-1 to TRBJ2-7; tentative D call: TRBD2 (6 bases). This CDR3 has 14 amino acids. The germline V gene encodes CDR1 WNHNN and CDR2 SYGVQD (reference sequence). The ends were cut back, 11 bases at V and 2 bases at J, with 19 bases in the middle. Here the CDR3 reads CAGTRGGITYEQYV. CDR3 DNA: TGCGCCGGAACCCGGGGCGGGATTACCTACGAGCAGTACGTC.

The chain is built from TRBV6-6 and TRBJ2-5; no clear D gene. Germline V gene sequence: CDR1 MNHNY, CDR2 SVGAGI (reference sequence). V was cut by 2 bases and J by 0 bases, with 10 bases left in between. This CDR3 spans 15 amino acids. The CDR3 loop is CASSYPRQYQETQYF. For the CDR3, the DNA is TGTGCCAGCAGTTACCCGAGGCAGTACCAAGAGACCCAGTACTTC.

The chain carries TRBV4-3 and TRBJ2-3, with unresolved D. The V end was cut by 1 base, the J end by 0 bases, with 8 bases between. This CDR3 has 15 amino acids. The germline V gene has CDR1 LGHNA and CDR2 YSLEER. CDR3 DNA sequence: TGCGCCAGCAGCCAAGGCGGAAGAAGCACAGATACGCAGTATTTT. Translated, it gives CASSQGGRSTDTQYF.

The chain uses TRBV19 and TRBJ2-3; D uncertain. The CDR3 spans 12 residues. V lost 3 bases and J 5 bases, leaving 6 bases between the germline ends. Germline CDR1 is LNHDA and CDR2 is SQIVND (reference sequence). For the CDR3, the DNA is TGTGCCAGTAGTATCACGGTAGATACGCAGTATTTT. Amino acids: CASSITVDTQYF.

The gene calls are TRBV10-3 and TRBJ1-5; 9 positions match TRBD1. The CDR3 consists of 16 residues. Trimming cost V 0 bases and J 5 bases; bases outside gene matches: 5. The V gene's germline CDR1 is ENHRY and CDR2 SYGVKD. Here the CDR3 DNA reads TGTGCCATCAGTGAGTCCGGACAGGGGCGACATCAGCCCCAGCATTTT. As protein: CAISESGQGRHQPQHF.

This sequence joins TRBV24-1 and TRBJ1-4; TRBD1 is a possible D gene (5 bases). The CDR3 consists of 16 residues. V shed 6 bases and J shed 4 bases, with 17 bases lying between them. CDR1 and CDR2 (germline): KGHDR, SFDVKD. CDR3 nucleotide sequence: TGTGCCACCAGTATCCGCCCCAGGGCTAGTAATGAAAAACTGTTTTTT. As protein: CATSIRPRASNEKLFF.

The rearrangement uses TRBV29-1 and TRBJ1-1, with D uncertain. This CDR3 spans 12 amino acids. Germline CDR1 SQVTM, CDR2 ANQGSEA. V was cut by 6 bases and J by 4 bases, with 12 bases left in between. CDR3 amino acids: CSVGPGGTEAFF. CDR3 bases: TGCAGCGTGGGCCCCGGAGGCACTGAAGCTTTCTTT.

The J gene is TRBJ1-4, the V gene TRBV3-1 (or the pseudogene TRBV3-2), with TRBD1 as a possible D gene (5 bases). This CDR3 comprises 14 residues. From germline, CDR1 is LGHDT and CDR2 YNNKEL (reference sequence). Trimming removed 1 base at V and 8 bases at J, with 11 bases between. This chain's CDR3 is CASSQGGALEKLFF. CDR3 bases: TGTGCCAGCAGCCAAGGGGGCGCGTTAGAAAAACTGTTTTTT.